The 3 T cell receptor beta chains below all came from one sample that was sequenced in a study of T cells in Graves' hyperthyroidism and ophthalmopathy. Using RNA transcripts as the source, TCR beta CDR3 regions were amplified. TCR CDR3 regions were first amplified by RT-PCR with HTBI primers. TCRdb itself ran the multiplex PCR reads through MiXCR, one entry per CDR3 protein. This sample has about 200,000 distinct CDR3 sequences, with about 15% found just once. The sample taken for sequencing was blood. The receptors shown here come from a woman in her forties or fifties with Graves' hyperthyroidism.

The rearrangement links TRBV5-1 to TRBJ2-1; 12 bases are a match to TRBD2. Trimming removed 6 bases from V and 10 bases from J; junction bases left unmatched: 8. The CDR3 covers 14 residues. In germline, CDR1 is SGHRS, CDR2 YFSETQ. DNA for the CDR3: TGCGCCAGCACGCCCGGGACTAGCGGGCAAGAGCAGTTCTTC. Translated: CASTPGTSGQEQFF. The variable domain in full, completed from reference TRBV5-1 and TRBJ2-1, reads KAGVTQTPRYLIKTRGQQVTLSCSPISGHRSVSWYQQTPGQGLQFLFEYFSETQRNKGNFPGRFSGRQFSNSRSEMNVSTLELGDSALYLCASTPGTSGQEQFFGPGTRLTVL.

This clonotype was seen many times. This chain links TRBV5-1 with TRBJ2-7; D uncertain. Germline assignment: CDR1 SGHRS and CDR2 YFSETQ. Between the trimmed V and J ends, which lost 1 base and 2 bases, there was a span of 13 bases. This CDR3 has 15 residues. CDR3 in DNA: TGCGCCAGCAGCTTGCACCGCGGTTCGCCCTACGAGCAGTACTTC. Protein product: CASSLHRGSPYEQYF.

V is TRBV30 and J is TRBJ2-3; TRBD2 matches 12 bases. The CDR3 loop spans 16 amino acids. V dropped 7 bases and J dropped 4; count of bases not matched to a gene: 12. The V gene's germline CDR1 is GTSNPN and CDR2 SVGIG (reference sequence). CDR3 protein: CASSQPASGRADTQYF. The CDR3 nucleotides read TGTGCCTCCTCTCAGCCGGCTAGCGGGAGGGCAGATACGCAGTATTTT.